Listed below are T cell receptor beta chains from one sample, sequenced in a study of T cell repertoires in ileal Crohn's disease. This table comes from immunoSEQ multiplex PCR, and its TCRdb copy is limited to in-frame clones, with some not included. Found here are tens of thousands of clones, about 81% of them singletons; the top ten hold roughly 5.5%. What was sequenced was ileal tissue. These receptors came from an adult with Crohn's disease. Each CDR3 is given with its conserved first and last residue. Fields, in order: J gene, D gene, V gene, clone size, CDR3 DNA, CDR3 protein. D genes are given only for firm matches. Clone size is not always given. Where it is, it says once, few, many or a class for expanded clones.

J gene: TRBJ2-5
D gene: TRBD1
V gene: TRBV6-1
clone size: -
CDR3 DNA: TGTGCCAGCCTCCCCGCCGGGACAGGGCGCGAGACCCAGTACTTC
CDR3 protein: CASLPAGTGRETQYF

J gene: TRBJ1-5
D gene: TRBD1
V gene: TRBV4-2
clone size: -
CDR3 DNA: TGTGCCAGCAGCCCTCAGGGGGCCAGCAATCAGCCCCAGCATTTT
CDR3 protein: CASSPQGASNQPQHF

J gene: TRBJ2-7
D gene: TRBD1
V gene: TRBV19
clone size: -
CDR3 DNA: TGTGCCAGTAGTATTCAGTACAGGGGATCCTACGAGCAGTACTTC
CDR3 protein: CASSIQYRGSYEQYF

J gene: TRBJ1-2
D gene: -
V gene: TRBV7-9
clone size: medium-sized
CDR3 DNA: TGTGCCAGCAGCTCCCCAGGTTCCCCTACTTCTAACTATGGCTACACCTTC
CDR3 protein: CASSSPGSPTSNYGYTF

J gene: TRBJ2-1
D gene: -
V gene: TRBV7-2
clone size: -
CDR3 DNA: TGTGCCAGCAGCTTAAGGTCGTGGCAGGGTAATGAGCAGTTCTTC
CDR3 protein: CASSLRSWQGNEQFF

J gene: TRBJ2-7
D gene: -
V gene: TRBV10-3
clone size: few
CDR3 DNA: TGTGCCATCAGGGGACAAACCAACGAGCAGTACTTC
CDR3 protein: CAIRGQTNEQYF

J gene: TRBJ1-2
D gene: -
V gene: TRBV14
clone size: -
CDR3 DNA: TGTGCCAGCAGCCGCGACGGGAACTATGGCTACACCTTC
CDR3 protein: CASSRDGNYGYTF

J gene: TRBJ2-7
D gene: -
V gene: TRBV20-1
clone size: -
CDR3 DNA: TGCAGTGGATCCAGGGGCTACGAGCAGTACTTC
CDR3 protein: CSGSRGYEQYF

J gene: TRBJ1-6
D gene: -
V gene: TRBV5-6
clone size: -
CDR3 DNA: TGTGCCAGCAGCTTGGACAGGGCAAATTCACCCCTCCACTTT
CDR3 protein: CASSLDRANSPLHF

J gene: TRBJ2-5
D gene: TRBD1
V gene: TRBV18
clone size: -
CDR3 DNA: TGTGCCAGCTCACCACCTAACAGGGGTGGTGTGGGGACCCAGTACTTC
CDR3 protein: CASSPPNRGGVGTQYF

J gene: TRBJ1-1
D gene: -
V gene: TRBV19
clone size: -
CDR3 DNA: TGTGCCAGTAGTATTAGTAGGGGTATCACTGAAGCTTTCTTT
CDR3 protein: CASSISRGITEAFF

J gene: TRBJ1-3
D gene: -
V gene: TRBV7-2
clone size: -
CDR3 DNA: TGTGCCAGCAGGGGGAACAGGGACAAAATCGGTGGAAACACCATATATTTT
CDR3 protein: CASRGNRDKIGGNTIYF

J gene: TRBJ1-6
D gene: -
V gene: TRBV6-6
clone size: -
CDR3 DNA: TGTGCCAGCAATTACGGCAGGGATAGGCCCCTCCACTTT
CDR3 protein: CASNYGRDRPLHF

J gene: TRBJ2-5
D gene: -
V gene: TRBV29-1
clone size: -
CDR3 DNA: TGCAGCGTTGAAGTCAGATTCAGACAAGAGACCCAGTACTTC
CDR3 protein: CSVEVRFRQETQYF

J gene: TRBJ1-1
D gene: TRBD1
V gene: TRBV25-1
clone size: -
CDR3 DNA: TGTGCCAGCGTGCGACAGGGGAAGGTGGCTGAAGCTTTCTTT
CDR3 protein: CASVRQGKVAEAFF

J gene: TRBJ1-1
D gene: TRBD1
V gene: TRBV9
clone size: -
CDR3 DNA: TGTGCCAGCAGCTTACAGGGGGCAAACACTGAAGCTTTCTTT
CDR3 protein: CASSLQGANTEAFF

J gene: TRBJ1-2
D gene: -
V gene: TRBV5-1
clone size: -
CDR3 DNA: TGCGCCAGCAGCTTGGGTGGCAGGGACACCAACTATGGCTACACCTTC
CDR3 protein: CASSLGGRDTNYGYTF

J gene: TRBJ1-3
D gene: -
V gene: TRBV9
clone size: -
CDR3 DNA: TGTGCCAGCAGCGGAAGGGGCAGGAACTCTGGAAACACCATATATTTT
CDR3 protein: CASSGRGRNSGNTIYF

J gene: TRBJ1-5
D gene: TRBD1
V gene: TRBV10-3
clone size: once
CDR3 DNA: TGTGCCATCAGCGGGACAGGGACTAAAAGCAATCAGCCCCAGCATTTT
CDR3 protein: CAISGTGTKSNQPQHF

J gene: TRBJ1-6
D gene: TRBD1
V gene: TRBV18
clone size: -
CDR3 DNA: TGTGCCAGCTCACCACAGGGACAGAATAATTCACCCCTCCACTTT
CDR3 protein: CASSPQGQNNSPLHF

J gene: TRBJ2-1
D gene: TRBD2
V gene: TRBV11-3
clone size: -
CDR3 DNA: TGTGCCAGCTCCCACGCGGGGAGCGGGGAGTACAATGAGCAGTTCTTC
CDR3 protein: CASSHAGSGEYNEQFF

J gene: TRBJ2-7
D gene: -
V gene: TRBV5-1
clone size: -
CDR3 DNA: TGCGCCAGCAGCTTGGCCTCCGGGACATCGTGGGCCTACGAGCAGTACTTC
CDR3 protein: CASSLASGTSWAYEQYF

J gene: TRBJ2-1
D gene: -
V gene: TRBV25-1
clone size: -
CDR3 DNA: TGTGCCAGCAGTCCACAACACAATGAGCAGTTCTTC
CDR3 protein: CASSPQHNEQFF

J gene: TRBJ1-2
D gene: TRBD1
V gene: TRBV5-4
clone size: once
CDR3 DNA: TGTGCCAGCAGCTCAGGGGGGCGGGGAGACTATGGCTACACCTTC
CDR3 protein: CASSSGGRGDYGYTF

J gene: TRBJ2-2
D gene: -
V gene: TRBV6-6
clone size: -
CDR3 DNA: TGTGCCAGCTCGGTGAACACCGGGGAGCTGTTTTTT
CDR3 protein: CASSVNTGELFF

J gene: TRBJ2-5
D gene: TRBD1
V gene: TRBV6-1
clone size: -
CDR3 DNA: TGTGCCAGCAGGAGACAGGGTCGAGAGACCCAGTACTTC
CDR3 protein: CASRRQGRETQYF

J gene: TRBJ1-1
D gene: -
V gene: TRBV5-1
clone size: -
CDR3 DNA: TGCGCCAGCAGCTTGGTGGGGGGAGATGAAGCTTTCTTT
CDR3 protein: CASSLVGGDEAFF

J gene: TRBJ2-5
D gene: -
V gene: TRBV6-5
clone size: -
CDR3 DNA: TGTGCCAGCAGCAAAACCCCCCGGGAGACCCAGTACTTC
CDR3 protein: CASSKTPRETQYF

J gene: TRBJ2-5
D gene: -
V gene: TRBV7-8
clone size: -
CDR3 DNA: TGTGCCAGCAGCCAATCACGGGGGTACGCTGGAGAGACCCAGTACTTC
CDR3 protein: CASSQSRGYAGETQYF

J gene: TRBJ1-1
D gene: -
V gene: TRBV5-1
clone size: -
CDR3 DNA: TGCGCCAGCAGCTTGTCCTTGAACACTGAAGCTTTCTTT
CDR3 protein: CASSLSLNTEAFF

J gene: TRBJ1-4
D gene: TRBD1
V gene: TRBV18
clone size: -
CDR3 DNA: TGTGCCAGCTCACCAGGGACAGGGGGCTTCACAACTAATGAAAAACTGTTTTTT
CDR3 protein: CASSPGTGGFTTNEKLFF

J gene: TRBJ2-3
D gene: -
V gene: TRBV6-1
clone size: -
CDR3 DNA: TGTGCCAGCAGTGAAAGGAGGGATACGCAGTATTTT
CDR3 protein: CASSERRDTQYF

J gene: TRBJ2-5
D gene: -
V gene: TRBV10-3
clone size: -
CDR3 DNA: TGTGCCATCAGGAGCAGGGCAGAAGAGCAGTACTTC
CDR3 protein: CAIRSRAEEQYF

J gene: TRBJ1-2
D gene: TRBD1
V gene: TRBV4-3
clone size: few
CDR3 DNA: TGCGCCAGCAGCCACCTGCGCACAGGGGACTATGGCTACACCTTC
CDR3 protein: CASSHLRTGDYGYTF

J gene: TRBJ1-2
D gene: TRBD1
V gene: TRBV25-1
clone size: -
CDR3 DNA: TGTGCCAGCAGATCAGGGGGCCCCTACGCTGGCTACACCTTC
CDR3 protein: CASRSGGPYAGYTF

J gene: TRBJ2-1
D gene: -
V gene: TRBV19
clone size: -
CDR3 DNA: TGTGCCAGTGGGCAGGGGTATGAGCAGTTCTTC
CDR3 protein: CASGQGYEQFF

J gene: TRBJ1-1
D gene: -
V gene: TRBV5-3
clone size: -
CDR3 DNA: TGTGCCAGAAGCACCCAGGGTTGGGGAAACACTGAAGCTTTCTTT
CDR3 protein: CARSTQGWGNTEAFF

J gene: TRBJ2-3
D gene: TRBD1
V gene: TRBV10-3
clone size: -
CDR3 DNA: TGTGCCATCAGTGAGGGACAGGGGGACACAGATACGCAGTATTTT
CDR3 protein: CAISEGQGDTDTQYF

J gene: TRBJ1-6
D gene: -
V gene: TRBV7-2
clone size: -
CDR3 DNA: TGTGCCAGCAGCTTAGGCGGAAACCGGAATTCACCCCTCCACTTT
CDR3 protein: CASSLGGNRNSPLHF

J gene: TRBJ2-5
D gene: -
V gene: TRBV30
clone size: -
CDR3 DNA: TGTGCCTGGAGTCGAGAGACCCAGTACTTC
CDR3 protein: CAWSRETQYF

J gene: TRBJ2-7
D gene: -
V gene: TRBV6-6
clone size: -
CDR3 DNA: TGTGCCAGCAGATTCTCTACCCTGTACGAGCAGTACTTC
CDR3 protein: CASRFSTLYEQYF

J gene: TRBJ1-5
D gene: TRBD1
V gene: TRBV30
clone size: -
CDR3 DNA: TGTGCCTGGAGTAGGGGACAGACCCCGGGGGAGCCCCAGCATTTT
CDR3 protein: CAWSRGQTPGEPQHF

J gene: TRBJ1-5
D gene: -
V gene: TRBV28
clone size: -
CDR3 DNA: TGTGCCAGCAGTGGGGCCCCGACGACAGTTTTCGTTTGGATTCCGCCCCAGCATTTT
CDR3 protein: CASSGAPTTVFVWIPPQHF

J gene: TRBJ2-7
D gene: TRBD1
V gene: TRBV5-1
clone size: -
CDR3 DNA: TGCGCCAGCAGCTCGCCGGGACAGAGCTCCTACGAGCAGTACTTC
CDR3 protein: CASSSPGQSSYEQYF

J gene: TRBJ1-6
D gene: TRBD1
V gene: TRBV4-3
clone size: -
CDR3 DNA: TGCGCCAGCAGCCAATCAGGGGGGTACTCCCCCCTCCACTTT
CDR3 protein: CASSQSGGYSPLHF

J gene: TRBJ1-2
D gene: TRBD1
V gene: TRBV19
clone size: -
CDR3 DNA: TGTGCCTGCTCAAGGGGGGACAGGCCCGACTATGGCTACACCTTC
CDR3 protein: CACSRGDRPDYGYTF

J gene: TRBJ2-1
D gene: TRBD2
V gene: TRBV4-2
clone size: -
CDR3 DNA: TGTGCCAGCAGCCAAGGTCTAGCGGGGGTGAATGAGCAGTTCTTC
CDR3 protein: CASSQGLAGVNEQFF

J gene: TRBJ1-2
D gene: -
V gene: TRBV6-6
clone size: once
CDR3 DNA: TGTGCCAGCAAAGTAGACAGGTCGTCCAACTATGGCTACACCTTC
CDR3 protein: CASKVDRSSNYGYTF

J gene: TRBJ2-1
D gene: -
V gene: TRBV27
clone size: -
CDR3 DNA: TGTGCCAGCAGTTCAGCTTGGGCGGAGCAGTTCTTC
CDR3 protein: CASSSAWAEQFF

J gene: TRBJ1-1
D gene: -
V gene: TRBV6-1
clone size: few
CDR3 DNA: TGTGCTTGCCGGGTCAGTCTCATCACTGAAGCTTTCTTT
CDR3 protein: CACRVSLITEAFF

J gene: TRBJ2-1
D gene: -
V gene: TRBV7-8
clone size: -
CDR3 DNA: TGTGCCAGCAGCTTAACTCAGCAGGGGTTTGCAGGGAATGAGCAGTTCTTC
CDR3 protein: CASSLTQQGFAGNEQFF

J gene: TRBJ1-1
D gene: TRBD1
V gene: TRBV30
clone size: once
CDR3 DNA: TGTGCCTGGAACGTACAGGGGGCAGCTGAAGCTTTCTTT
CDR3 protein: CAWNVQGAAEAFF

J gene: TRBJ2-5
D gene: TRBD2
V gene: TRBV30
clone size: -
CDR3 DNA: TGTGCCTGGAGCAACCTCGGGTTCGAGGGACTAGCGGGAGAGACCCAGTACTTC
CDR3 protein: CAWSNLGFEGLAGETQYF

J gene: TRBJ1-5
D gene: -
V gene: TRBV30
clone size: -
CDR3 DNA: TGTGCCTGGAGTTTATCAGGGGACCAGCCCCAGCATTTT
CDR3 protein: CAWSLSGDQPQHF

J gene: TRBJ1-2
D gene: TRBD1
V gene: TRBV5-5
clone size: -
CDR3 DNA: TGTGCCAGCAGCTTGAAGGGGGCTCGTGGCTACACCTTC
CDR3 protein: CASSLKGARGYTF